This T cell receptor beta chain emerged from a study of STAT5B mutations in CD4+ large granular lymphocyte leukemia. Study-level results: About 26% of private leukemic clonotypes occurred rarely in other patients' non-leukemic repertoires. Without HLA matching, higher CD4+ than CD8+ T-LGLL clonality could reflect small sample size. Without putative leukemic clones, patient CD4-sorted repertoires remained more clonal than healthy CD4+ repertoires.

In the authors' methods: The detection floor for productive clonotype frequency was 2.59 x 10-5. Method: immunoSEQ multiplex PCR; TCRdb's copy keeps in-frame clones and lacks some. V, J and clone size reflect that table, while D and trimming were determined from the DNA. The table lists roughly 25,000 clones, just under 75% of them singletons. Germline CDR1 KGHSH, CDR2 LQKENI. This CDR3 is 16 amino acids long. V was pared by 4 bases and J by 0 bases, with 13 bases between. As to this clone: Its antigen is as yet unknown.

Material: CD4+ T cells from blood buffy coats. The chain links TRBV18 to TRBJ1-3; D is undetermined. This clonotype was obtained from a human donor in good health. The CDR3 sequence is CASSQDVGSSGNTIYF. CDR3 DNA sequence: TGTGCCAGCTCACAGGACGTCGGAAGCTCTGGAAACACCATATATTTT.